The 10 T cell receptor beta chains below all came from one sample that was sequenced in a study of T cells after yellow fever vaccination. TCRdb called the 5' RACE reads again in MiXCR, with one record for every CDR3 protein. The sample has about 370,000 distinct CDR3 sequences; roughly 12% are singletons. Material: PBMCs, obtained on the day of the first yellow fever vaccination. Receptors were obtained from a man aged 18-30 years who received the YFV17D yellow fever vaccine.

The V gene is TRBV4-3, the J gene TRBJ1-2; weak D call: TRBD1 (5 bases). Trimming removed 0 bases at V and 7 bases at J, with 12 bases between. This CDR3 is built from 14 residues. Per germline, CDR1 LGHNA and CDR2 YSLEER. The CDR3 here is CASSQDRGVIGYTF. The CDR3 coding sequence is TGCGCCAGCAGCCAAGATCGGGGGGTCATTGGCTACACCTTC.

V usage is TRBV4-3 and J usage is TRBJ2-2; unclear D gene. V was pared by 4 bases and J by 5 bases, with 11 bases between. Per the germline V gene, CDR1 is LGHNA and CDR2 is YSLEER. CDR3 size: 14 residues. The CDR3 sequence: CASSPERVTGELFF. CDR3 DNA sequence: TGCGCCAGCAGCCCTGAACGGGTGACCGGGGAGCTGTTTTTT.

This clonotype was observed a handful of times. CDR3 sequence: CASSLRDGTEAFF. CDR3 coding DNA: TGCGCCAGCAGCTTGAGGGATGGGACTGAAGCTTTCTTT. The gene calls are TRBV5-1 and TRBJ1-1, with no clear D. This CDR3 has 13 residues. V lost 1 base, J lost 5 bases, and 9 bases lay in between. The germline gives CDR1 SGHRS, CDR2 YFSETQ.

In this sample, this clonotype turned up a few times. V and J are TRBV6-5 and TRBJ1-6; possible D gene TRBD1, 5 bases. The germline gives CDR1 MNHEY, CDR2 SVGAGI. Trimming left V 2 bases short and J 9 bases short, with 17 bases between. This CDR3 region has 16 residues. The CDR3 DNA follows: TGTGCCAGCAGTTACAGGGTACAGGTTCGATCTTCACCCCTCCACTTT. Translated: CASSYRVQVRSSPLHF.

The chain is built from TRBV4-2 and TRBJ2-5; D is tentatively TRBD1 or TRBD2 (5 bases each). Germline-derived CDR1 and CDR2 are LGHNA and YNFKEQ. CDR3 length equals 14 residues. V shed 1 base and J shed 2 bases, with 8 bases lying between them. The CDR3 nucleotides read TGTGCCAGCAGCCAAGGGGACCCTCAAGAGACCCAGTACTTC. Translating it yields CASSQGDPQETQYF.

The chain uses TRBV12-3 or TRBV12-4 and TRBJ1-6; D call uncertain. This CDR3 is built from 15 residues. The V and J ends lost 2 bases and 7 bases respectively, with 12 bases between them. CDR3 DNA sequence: TGTGCCAGCAGTTTACGGCCCGGCGGGAATTCACCCCTCCACTTT. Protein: CASSLRPGGNSPLHF.

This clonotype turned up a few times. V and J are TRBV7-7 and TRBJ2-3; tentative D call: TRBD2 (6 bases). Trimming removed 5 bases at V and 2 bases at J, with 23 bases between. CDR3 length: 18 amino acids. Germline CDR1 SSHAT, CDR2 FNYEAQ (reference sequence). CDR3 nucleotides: TGTGCCAGCAGCCCCAAGGTGTATGTTGGAGGGAACACAGATACGCAGTATTTT. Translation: CASSPKVYVGGNTDTQYF.

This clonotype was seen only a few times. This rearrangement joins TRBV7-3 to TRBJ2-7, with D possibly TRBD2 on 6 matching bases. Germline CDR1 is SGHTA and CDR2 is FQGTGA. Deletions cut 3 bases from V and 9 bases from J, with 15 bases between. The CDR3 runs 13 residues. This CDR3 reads CASSFSRGEVQYF. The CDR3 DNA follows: TGTGCCAGCAGCTTTTCCCGAGGGGAGGTGCAGTACTTC.

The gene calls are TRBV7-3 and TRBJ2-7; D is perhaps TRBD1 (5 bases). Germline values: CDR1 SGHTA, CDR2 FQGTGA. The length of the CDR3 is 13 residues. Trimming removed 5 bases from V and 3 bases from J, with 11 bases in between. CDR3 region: CASSVDRNYEQYF. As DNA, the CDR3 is TGTGCCAGCAGCGTTGACAGAAACTACGAGCAGTACTTC.

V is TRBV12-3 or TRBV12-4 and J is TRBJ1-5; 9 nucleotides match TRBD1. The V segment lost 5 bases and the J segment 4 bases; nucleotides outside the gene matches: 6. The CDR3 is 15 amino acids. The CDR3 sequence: CASSREQGANQPQHF. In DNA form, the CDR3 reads TGTGCCAGCAGTCGCGAACAGGGGGCGAATCAGCCCCAGCATTTT.